A single sample is the source of the 12 T cell receptor beta chains below, sequenced in a study of PD-1 blockade in classical Hodgkin lymphoma. Some clones are missing from TCRdb's copy, which holds only in-frame ones; the method was immunoSEQ multiplex PCR. This sample has 45,000 to 55,000 clones, with about 76% found just once. Time point defined: cycle 4 day 1 (C4D1), after less than 7 weeks of nivolumab. Every patient experienced relapse after autologous stem cell transplantation, and brentuximab vedotin exposure varied. Sample: peripheral blood mononuclear cells (PBMCs), taken before the fourth cycle of nivolumab. The receptor source for this set is a human donor with classical Hodgkin lymphoma.

The chain employs TRBV4-2 and TRBJ2-3, with 10 positions matching TRBD2. The germline gives CDR1 LGHNA, CDR2 YNFKEQ. The CDR3 has 16 amino acids. V lost 0 bases and J lost 3; bases outside the gene matches: 3. The CDR3 loop reads CASSQDVGLATDTQYF. DNA of the CDR3: TGTGCCAGCAGCCAAGATGTGGGACTAGCGACAGATACGCAGTATTTT.

J is TRBJ2-1 and V is TRBV10-3, with 10 bases fitting TRBD2. Germline CDR1 and CDR2: ENHRY and SYGVKD. This CDR3 region has 15 residues. Trimming cost V 4 bases and J 6 bases; bases outside gene matches: 6. CDR3 loop: CAISAGTSESNEQFF. In nucleotides, the CDR3 is TGTGCCATCAGTGCAGGGACTAGCGAGAGCAATGAGCAGTTCTTC.

The chain couples TRBV5-4 to TRBJ2-3; TRBD1 agrees at 9 bases. Germline assignment: CDR1 SGHNT and CDR2 YYREEE (reference sequence). CDR3 length equals 16 residues. V gave up 5 bases and J gave up 2 bases; unmatched junction bases: 9. The CDR3 bases are TGTGCCAGCAGGGGGGACAGGGCTCTTTTCACAGATACGCAGTATTTT. It yields the protein CASRGDRALFTDTQYF.

The rearrangement uses TRBV2 and TRBJ2-7; the D call may be TRBD1 or TRBD2 (5 bases each). Between the trimmed V and J ends, which lost 4 bases and 2 bases, there was a span of 6 bases. The CDR3 consists of 12 residues. The V gene's germline CDR1 is SNHLY and CDR2 FYNNEI. The CDR3 region is CASSGGAYEQYF. The CDR3 DNA sequence: TGTGCCAGCAGTGGAGGGGCCTACGAGCAGTACTTC.

The V call is TRBV5-1, the J call TRBJ2-5; TRBD1 aligns across 12 bases. The CDR3 length is 16 residues. Losses at the gene ends were 4 bases for V and 1 base for J; bases not matched to a gene: 5. Germline values: CDR1 SGHRS, CDR2 YFSETQ. CDR3 sequence (DNA): TGCGCCAGCAGCCCCGGGACAGGGGGCCGCCAAGAGACCCAGTACTTC. This codes for CASSPGTGGRQETQYF. The complete variable domain, with remaining parts taken from reference TRBV5-1 and TRBJ2-5, reads KAGVTQTPRYLIKTRGQQVTLSCSPISGHRSVSWYQQTPGQGLQFLFEYFSETQRNKGNFPGRFSGRQFSNSRSEMNVSTLELGDSALYLCASSPGTGGRQETQYFGPGTRLLVL.

V and J are TRBV19 and TRBJ2-5; possible D gene TRBD1, 7 bases. The V gene's germline CDR1 is LNHDA and CDR2 SQIVND (reference sequence). The CDR3 sequence is 15 residues long. V shed 3 bases and J shed 5 bases, with 16 bases lying between them. The CDR3: CASSILTGAGETQYF. CDR3 in DNA: TGTGCCAGTAGTATTCTCACAGGGGCGGGGGAGACCCAGTACTTC.

The chain recombines TRBV28 with TRBJ1-1, with TRBD1 matching over 7 bases. J was trimmed by 8 bases and V by 7 bases; bases with no gene match: 7. Germline V gene sequence: CDR1 MDHEN, CDR2 SYDVKM. CDR3 length equals 12 residues. The CDR3 region is CASIRDSSEAFF. In DNA form, the CDR3 reads TGTGCCAGCATTCGGGACAGCTCCGAAGCTTTCTTT.

This clone appeared a few times. The chain uses TRBV5-1 and TRBJ2-3; the match to TRBD2 covers 8 bases. The CDR3 sequence is 16 residues long. CDR1 is SGHRS and CDR2 is YFSETQ in the germline V gene. V shed 4 bases and J 0 bases; nucleotides not matched to a gene: 7. CDR3 residues: CASSLTSGQSTDTQYF. The CDR3, as DNA: TGCGCCAGCAGCCTCACTAGCGGCCAAAGCACAGATACGCAGTATTTT.

CDR3 sequence reads: CATRRGAGDYEQYF. CDR3 coding DNA: TGTGCCACCAGGAGGGGCGCTGGCGACTACGAGCAGTACTTC. The rearrangement joins TRBV15 to TRBJ2-7; D may be TRBD1 or TRBD2 (5 bases each). Germline V gene sequence: CDR1 LNHNV, CDR2 YYDKDF (reference sequence). There are 14 residues in the CDR3. V was clipped by 6 bases and J by 3 bases, with 15 bases between them.

The chain couples TRBV15 to TRBJ2-5; 8 nucleotides align to TRBD1. This CDR3 spans 15 amino acids. Germline V lookup: CDR1 LNHNV, CDR2 YYDKDF (reference sequence). V gave up 4 bases and J gave up 1 base; unmatched junction bases: 5. This CDR3 is CATSKPGGAQETQYF. Here the CDR3 DNA reads TGTGCCACCAGCAAACCAGGGGGCGCCCAAGAGACCCAGTACTTC.

This clone was counted only a few times. The J gene is TRBJ2-1, the V gene TRBV9; TRBD2 agrees at 8 bases. The J segment lost 6 bases and the V segment lost 4 bases, leaving 6 bases of the junction unmatched. The CDR3 totals 14 residues. Germline CDR1 SGDLS, CDR2 YYNGEE. CDR3 amino acids: CASSTQTSVNEQFF. In nucleotides, the CDR3 is TGTGCCAGCAGCACGCAGACTAGCGTCAATGAGCAGTTCTTC.

The gene calls are TRBV5-1 and TRBJ2-5; D is undetermined. The germline V gene encodes CDR1 SGHRS and CDR2 YFSETQ. The germline V and J ends were trimmed by 0 bases and 1 base, with 10 bases remaining between them. This CDR3 comprises 15 residues. The CDR3 spells CASSLGVRRQETQYF. CDR3 nucleotide sequence: TGCGCCAGCAGCTTGGGGGTCAGGCGCCAAGAGACCCAGTACTTC.